This T cell receptor beta chain comes out of a study of shared clonotypes between healthy human individuals. The data were produced by immunoSEQ multiplex PCR, yet TCRdb's version contains in-frame clones alone and is incomplete. The sample has millions of clones, approximately 90% seen once. Germline V gives CDR1 SEHNR, CDR2 FQNEAQ (reference sequence). The ends were cut back, 3 bases at V and 4 bases at J, with 12 bases in the middle. This CDR3 is 14 amino acids long. This clone appeared once. The receptor's source is a man in his late teens or twenties in good health. The chain has TRBV7-9 and TRBJ2-5, with D perhaps assigned TRBD1 or TRBD2 (5 bases each). Sample: naive CD4+ T cells sorted from blood. This sample's subset: CD45RA+ positively selected. The CDR3 DNA reads TGTGCCAGCAGCTTTGGACATCGGGGAGAGACCCAGTACTTC. It yields the protein CASSFGHRGETQYF. The whole variable domain, filled in from reference TRBV7-9 and TRBJ2-5, reads DTGVSQNPRHKITKRGQNVTFRCDPISEHNRLYWYRQTLGQGPEFLTYFQNEAQLEKSRLLSDRFSAERPKGSFSTLEIQRTEQGDSAMYLCASSFGHRGETQYFGPGTRLLVL.